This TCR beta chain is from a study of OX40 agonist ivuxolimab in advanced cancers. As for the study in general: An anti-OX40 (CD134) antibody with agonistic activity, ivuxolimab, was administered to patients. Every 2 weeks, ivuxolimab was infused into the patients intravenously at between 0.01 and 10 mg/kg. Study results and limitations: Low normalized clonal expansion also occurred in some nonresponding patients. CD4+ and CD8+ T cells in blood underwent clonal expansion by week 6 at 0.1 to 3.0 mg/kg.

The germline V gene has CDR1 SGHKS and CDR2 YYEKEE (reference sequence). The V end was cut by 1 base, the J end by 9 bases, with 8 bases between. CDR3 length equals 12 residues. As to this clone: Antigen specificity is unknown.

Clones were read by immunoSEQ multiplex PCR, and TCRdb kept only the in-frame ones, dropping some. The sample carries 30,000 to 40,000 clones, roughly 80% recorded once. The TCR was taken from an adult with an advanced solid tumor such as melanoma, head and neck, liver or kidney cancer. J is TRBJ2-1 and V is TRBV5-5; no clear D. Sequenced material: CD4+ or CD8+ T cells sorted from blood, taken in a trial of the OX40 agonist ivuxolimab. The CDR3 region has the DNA TGTGCCAGCAGCTTGATTGGGCGTGAGCAGTTCTTC. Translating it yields CASSLIGREQFF.